This T cell receptor beta chain was obtained from a study of T cells in Graves' hyperthyroidism and ophthalmopathy. Turning to the study itself: Upon initial diagnosis and before any treatment, peripheral blood was collected.

The germline V gene has CDR1 SNHLY and CDR2 FYNNEI. The V and J ends lost 1 base and 6 bases, in that order; junction bases with no gene match: 6. This CDR3 is 15 amino acids long. The CDR3 regions of TCR beta were amplified from RNA transcripts. Initially, a first-round RT-PCR of the TCR CDR3 employed the HTBI primer set. Using its own MiXCR run on the multiplex PCR reads, TCRdb lists one record per CDR3 protein. Here the sample spans under 550,000 distinct CDR3 sequences, 15% to 20% being singletons. A patient was excluded if there was uncontrolled infection, other autoimmune disease, pregnancy or lactation.

The TCR comes from a man aged 40-55 years with Graves' ophthalmopathy. Sequenced material: blood. The genes are TRBV2 and TRBJ1-2, with TRBD1 matching over 9 bases. CDR3 bases: TGTGCCAGCAGTGAAGAAGTGGGACAGGGCGATGGCTACACCTTC. Its translation: CASSEEVGQGDGYTF.